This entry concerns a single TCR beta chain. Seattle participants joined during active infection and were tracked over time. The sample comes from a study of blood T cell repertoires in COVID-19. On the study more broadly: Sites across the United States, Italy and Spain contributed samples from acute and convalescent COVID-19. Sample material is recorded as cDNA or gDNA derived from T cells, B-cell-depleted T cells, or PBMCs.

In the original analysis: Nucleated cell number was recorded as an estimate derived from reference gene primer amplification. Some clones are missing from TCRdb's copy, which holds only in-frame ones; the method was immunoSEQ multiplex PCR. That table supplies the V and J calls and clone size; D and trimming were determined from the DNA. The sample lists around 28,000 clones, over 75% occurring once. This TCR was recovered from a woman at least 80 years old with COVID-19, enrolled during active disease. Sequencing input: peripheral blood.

The CDR3 coding sequence is TGTGCCAGCAGCGTAAACTTCGACAGGCTAGGCACGAACACCGGGGAGCTGTTTTTT. Residues: CASSVNFDRLGTNTGELFF. This rearrangement joins TRBV9 to TRBJ2-2, with a possible D match to TRBD1 (6 bases). Germline CDR1 SGDLS, CDR2 YYNGEE. Trimming pared 1 base from V and 0 bases from J, leaving 19 bases between. The CDR3 covers 19 residues.